What follows are 13 T cell receptor beta chains derived from one specimen sequenced in a study of cytomegalovirus exposure and HLA in healthy donors. Use of 60 Vbeta and 13 Jbeta primers characterized the PCR. The method was immunoSEQ multiplex PCR; TCRdb's version includes in-frame clones alone and lacks a portion of them. The sample has over 150,000 clones, around four fifths seen once. The sample consisted of PBMCs. All receptors derive from a woman in her thirties in good health and CMV-seropositive.

V and J are TRBV28 and TRBJ2-1; D is unclear. With 3 bases removed from V and 0 bases from J, the gap between germline ends came to 9 bases. Germline CDR1 MDHEN, CDR2 SYDVKM. The CDR3 is 15 residues long. The DNA for the CDR3 is TGTGCCAGCAGTTTTGGAGAGCTCTCCTACAATGAGCAGTTCTTC. Protein sequence: CASSFGELSYNEQFF.

The chain combines TRBV6-6 with TRBJ2-3, with 7 bases that match TRBD2. CDR3 length: 15 amino acids. The J segment lost 0 bases and the V segment lost 2 bases, leaving 2 bases of the junction unmatched. The germline V gene encodes CDR1 MNHNY and CDR2 SVGAGI (reference sequence). For the CDR3, the DNA is TGTGCCAGCAGTTACCTAGCGGTTAGCACAGATACGCAGTATTTT. As protein: CASSYLAVSTDTQYF.

The V call is TRBV29-1, the J call TRBJ2-7, with D unclear. There are 11 residues in the CDR3. CDR1 SQVTM and CDR2 ANQGSEA come from the germline V gene. The germline V and J ends were trimmed by 3 bases and 4 bases, with 7 bases remaining between them. The CDR3 region is CSVEERYEQYF. The CDR3 bases are TGCAGCGTTGAGGAGAGGTACGAGCAGTACTTC.

The V call is TRBV10-2, the J call TRBJ2-7; 11 nucleotides align to TRBD1. CDR3 length: 14 residues. Germline V CDR1 and CDR2: WSHSY, SAAADI. V lost 5 bases and J lost 5; bases outside the gene matches: 5. Here the CDR3 reads CASSLDRGHNEQYF. CDR3 coding DNA: TGCGCCAGCAGTTTGGACAGGGGGCACAACGAGCAGTACTTC.

The chain carries TRBV30 and TRBJ2-1; tentatively, D is TRBD2 (5 bases). Germline-derived CDR1 and CDR2 are GTSNPN and SVGIG (reference sequence). With 0 bases removed from V and 4 bases from J, the gap between germline ends came to 13 bases. This CDR3 comprises 15 residues. The CDR3 protein is CAWSVAAGPYNEQFF. The CDR3 DNA reads TGTGCCTGGAGTGTTGCCGCGGGCCCATACAATGAGCAGTTCTTC.

Only one count was recorded for this clone. The rearrangement links TRBV30 to TRBJ2-1; 14 bases align to TRBD2. The V gene's germline CDR1 is GTSNPN and CDR2 SVGIG (reference sequence). V trimming: 1 base; J trimming: 8 bases; junction bases outside the gene matches: 4. The CDR3 covers 15 residues. In DNA, the CDR3 is TGTGCCTGGAGTGGGACTAGCGGGAGGTTCTATGAGCAGTTCTTC. This codes for CAWSGTSGRFYEQFF.

This clone occurred a few times. This chain connects TRBV10-3 to TRBJ1-4; tentatively, D is TRBD1 (6 bases). This CDR3 contains 14 residues. The germline V gene has CDR1 ENHRY and CDR2 SYGVKD. V was clipped by 3 bases and J by 7 bases, with 12 bases between them. Here the CDR3 DNA reads TGTGCCATCAGTGAAGGGGGTGTCAGTGAAAAACTGTTTTTT. Amino acids: CAISEGGVSEKLFF.

Remarks on this clone: Other DNA sequences within the sample encode an identical CDR3. The rearrangement joins TRBV4-1 to TRBJ2-5; tentatively, D is TRBD1 (5 bases). The germline V gene encodes CDR1 MGHRA and CDR2 YSYEKL. Trimming took off 2 bases at V and 1 base at J, with 5 bases between the two ends. The CDR3 loop spans 13 amino acids. DNA for the CDR3: TGCGCCAGCAGCCAACAGGGCCAAGAGACCCAGTACTTC. Its protein product is CASSQQGQETQYF.

This clone occurred a few times. The chain recombines TRBV14 with TRBJ1-1; 7 bases are shared with TRBD1. CDR3 length: 14 amino acids. The junction had 5 bases not matched to a gene; V was cut back by 0 bases and J by 7 bases. CDR1 is SGHDN and CDR2 is FVKESK in the germline V gene. In DNA, the CDR3 is TGTGCCAGCAGCCAAGATAATTGGACAGGTGAAGCTTTCTTT. Translated, it gives CASSQDNWTGEAFF.

This clone was seen many times. The chain uses TRBV25-1 and TRBJ2-1; TRBD1 matches 9 bases. This CDR3 spans 16 amino acids. Germline V CDR1 and CDR2: MGHDK, SYGVNS. The J segment lost 8 bases and the V segment lost 3 bases, leaving 11 bases of the junction unmatched. CDR3 protein: CASSDRPGQGRDEQFF. DNA for the CDR3: TGTGCCAGCAGTGATCGGCCGGGACAGGGTAGGGATGAGCAGTTCTTC.

This chain joins TRBV6-1 and TRBJ2-7, with a possible D match to TRBD1 (7 bases). CDR3 length: 15 residues. Trimming shortened V by 5 bases and J by 1 base, and 15 bases separated the two germline ends. In germline, CDR1 is MNHNS, CDR2 SASEGT. Written as DNA, the CDR3 is TGTGCCAGCAGTCCCAGGGGGGAGGCTTCCTACGAGCAGTACTTC. The encoded protein is CASSPRGEASYEQYF.

V usage is TRBV5-8 and J usage is TRBJ2-3; the D gene is possibly TRBD1 (7 bases). Trimming stripped 1 base from V and 1 base from J, with 10 bases between. The CDR3 loop spans 15 amino acids. Germline values: CDR1 SGHTS, CDR2 YDEGEE. CDR3 sequence (DNA): TGTGCCAGCAGCTTGATCAGGGGGGGCACAGATACGCAGTATTTT. Its protein is CASSLIRGGTDTQYF.

The rearrangement joins TRBV5-4 to TRBJ2-3; 10 bases fit TRBD2. CDR1 is SGHNT and CDR2 is YYREEE in the germline V gene (reference sequence). The length of the CDR3 is 19 residues. With 3 bases clipped from V and 2 bases from J, the junction kept 15 bases outside the gene matches. This CDR3 is CASSSLGGSLAGSTDTQYF. CDR3 in DNA: TGTGCCAGCAGCTCCCTCGGCGGCTCACTAGCGGGATCCACAGATACGCAGTATTTT. Filled out from reference TRBV5-4 and TRBJ2-3, the complete variable domain reads ETGVTQSPTHLIKTRGQQVTLRCSSQSGHNTVSWYQQALGQGPQFIFQYYREEENGRGNFPPRFSGLQFPNYSSELNVNALELDDSALYLCASSSLGGSLAGSTDTQYFGPGTRLTVL.